The present T cell receptor beta chain was sequenced within a study of OX40 agonist ivuxolimab in advanced cancers. Broader study findings: In a subset of nonresponders, normalized T-cell clonal expansion was also low. At doses 0.1 to 3.0 mg/kg, CD4+ and CD8+ clones expanded.

The method was immunoSEQ multiplex PCR; TCRdb's version includes in-frame clones alone and lacks a portion of them. The sample records 80,000 to 95,000 clones, 80% to 90% being singletons. Losses at the gene ends were 0 bases for V and 2 bases for J; bases not matched to a gene: 7. CDR3 length: 16 residues. Germline V gene sequence: CDR1 SGHNT, CDR2 YYREEE (reference sequence). With respect to this clone: No antigen is known for it.

The sequencing here drew on CD4+ or CD8+ T cells sorted from blood, taken in a trial of the OX40 agonist ivuxolimab. The rearrangement joins TRBV5-4 to TRBJ2-7; 8 bases map to TRBD2. The sequence derives from an adult with an advanced solid tumor such as melanoma, head and neck, liver or kidney cancer. The DNA for the CDR3 is TGTGCCAGCAGCTTGGGGGGACTAGGCATTGCCTACGAGCAGTACTTC. Its translation is CASSLGGLGIAYEQYF.